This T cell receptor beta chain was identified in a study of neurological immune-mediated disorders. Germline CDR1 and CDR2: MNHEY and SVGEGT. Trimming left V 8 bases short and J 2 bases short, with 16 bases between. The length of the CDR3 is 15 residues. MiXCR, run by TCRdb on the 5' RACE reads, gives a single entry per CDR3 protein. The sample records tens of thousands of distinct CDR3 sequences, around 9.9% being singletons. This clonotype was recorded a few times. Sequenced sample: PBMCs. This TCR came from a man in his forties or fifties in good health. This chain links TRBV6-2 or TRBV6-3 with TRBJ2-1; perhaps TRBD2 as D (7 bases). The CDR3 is CASAGGGGTYNEQFF. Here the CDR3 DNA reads TGTGCCAGCGCCGGGGGCGGGGGAACCTACAATGAGCAGTTCTTC.